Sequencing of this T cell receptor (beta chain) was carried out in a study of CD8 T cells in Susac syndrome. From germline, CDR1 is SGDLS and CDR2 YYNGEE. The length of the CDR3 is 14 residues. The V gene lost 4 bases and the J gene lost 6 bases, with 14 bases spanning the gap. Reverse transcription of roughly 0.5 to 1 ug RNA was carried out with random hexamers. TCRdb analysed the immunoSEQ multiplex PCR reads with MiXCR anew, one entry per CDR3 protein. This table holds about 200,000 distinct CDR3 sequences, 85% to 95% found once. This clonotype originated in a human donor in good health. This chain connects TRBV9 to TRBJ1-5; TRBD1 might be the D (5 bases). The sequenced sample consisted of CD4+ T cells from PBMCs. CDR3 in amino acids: CASSPREGPQPQHF. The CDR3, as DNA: TGTGCCAGCAGCCCACGGGAGGGGCCTCAGCCCCAGCATTTT.